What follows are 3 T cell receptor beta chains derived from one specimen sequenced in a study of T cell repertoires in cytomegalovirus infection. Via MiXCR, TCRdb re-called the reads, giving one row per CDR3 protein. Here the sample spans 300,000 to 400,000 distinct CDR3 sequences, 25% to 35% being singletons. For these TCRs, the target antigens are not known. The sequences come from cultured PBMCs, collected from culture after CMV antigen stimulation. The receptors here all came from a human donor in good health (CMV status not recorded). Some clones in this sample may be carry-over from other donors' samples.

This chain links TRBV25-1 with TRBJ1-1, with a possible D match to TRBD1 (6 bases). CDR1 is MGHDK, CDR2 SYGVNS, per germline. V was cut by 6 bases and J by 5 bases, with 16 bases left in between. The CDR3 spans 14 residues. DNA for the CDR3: TGTGCCAGCAGGGACAGCCATTCGGTGACTGAAGCTTTCTTT. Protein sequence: CASRDSHSVTEAFF.

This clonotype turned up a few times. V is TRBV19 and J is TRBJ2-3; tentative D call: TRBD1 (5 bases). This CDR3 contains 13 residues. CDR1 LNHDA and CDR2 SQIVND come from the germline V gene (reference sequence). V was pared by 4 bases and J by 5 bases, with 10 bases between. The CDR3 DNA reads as TGTGCCAGTAGTAATGGCAGGGAAGATACGCAGTATTTT. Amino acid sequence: CASSNGREDTQYF.

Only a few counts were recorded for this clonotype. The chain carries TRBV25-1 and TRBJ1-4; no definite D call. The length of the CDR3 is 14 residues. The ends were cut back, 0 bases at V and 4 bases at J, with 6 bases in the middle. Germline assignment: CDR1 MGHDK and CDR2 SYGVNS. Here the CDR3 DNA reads TGTGCCAGCAGTGAATATACAGTTAATGAAAAACTGTTTTTT. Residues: CASSEYTVNEKLFF. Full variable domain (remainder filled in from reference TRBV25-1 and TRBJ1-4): EADIYQTPRYLVIGTGKKITLECSQTMGHDKMYWYQQDPGMELHLIHYSYGVNSTEKGDLSSESTVSRIRTEHFPLTLESARPSHTSQYLCASSEYTVNEKLFFGSGTQLSVL.